The 10 T cell receptor beta chains listed next were all sequenced from one sample in a study of T cells expressing NK-cell markers. Following a re-call of the 5' RACE reads, TCRdb has one entry per CDR3 protein and lacks DNA. This sample's clone table lists roughly 23,000 distinct CDR3 sequences. The sequenced sample consisted of blood T cells: a sorted CD56 or NKG2C T cell subset, CD4+ or CD8+ T cells, or bulk PBMC T cells (not recorded which). The receptors shown here come from a man between 18 and 69 years old in good health.

V and J are TRBV28 and TRBJ2-2. The CDR3 has 13 residues. Germline lookup yields CDR1 MDHEN and CDR2 SYDVKM. CDR3 region: CASSLVISGELFF.

This sequence joins TRBV3-1 and TRBJ2-7. Germline CDR1 and CDR2: LGHDT and YNNKEL (reference sequence). The CDR3 sequence is 11 residues long. The CDR3 reads CASSQTREQYF.

V is TRBV2 and J is TRBJ2-3; TCRdb's D call, TRBD1, is unchecked because there is no DNA. Germline CDR1 reads SNHLY; CDR2 reads FYNNEI. The CDR3 totals 16 residues. The CDR3 here is CASSDIRGTFTDTQYF.

J is TRBJ2-7 and V is TRBV18; absent DNA, TCRdb's TRBD1 call cannot be checked. This CDR3 has 15 amino acids. Germline V gene data show CDR1 as KGHSH and CDR2 as LQKENI. The CDR3 spells CASSKAGTAPGEQYF.

This sequence joins TRBV15 and TRBJ2-1; TCRdb picks TRBD2, but there is no DNA to check that call. Looked up from germline, CDR1 is LNHNV and CDR2 is YYDKDF (reference sequence). The CDR3 spans 16 residues. CDR3 loop: CATSRVGSGGFGEQFF.

The chain recombines TRBV6-5 with TRBJ2-1; TCRdb indicates TRBD2, and absent DNA this call remains unverified. Looked up from germline, CDR1 is MNHEY and CDR2 is SVGAGI. The CDR3 totals 17 residues. The CDR3 protein is CASSYPGLAGSYNEQFF.

The CDR3 loop reads CASSESGQGEQYF. The V and J genes are TRBV9 and TRBJ2-7; TCRdb designates TRBD1, a call that cannot be tested without DNA. The length of the CDR3 is 13 residues. The germline V gene has CDR1 SGDLS and CDR2 YYNGEE.

The chain couples TRBV20-1 to TRBJ1-1; no DNA is available, so the TRBD1 call from TCRdb remains unchecked. The V gene's germline CDR1 is DFQATT and CDR2 SNEGSKA (reference sequence). The CDR3 has 14 residues. The CDR3 sequence is CSAPRGGWVTEAFF.

The CDR3 protein is CASSHDREGEQYF. The chain recombines TRBV7-3 with TRBJ2-7; without DNA, the TCRdb call of TRBD1 cannot be checked. Germline CDR1 SGHTA, CDR2 FQGTGA. The CDR3 runs 13 residues.

This sequence joins TRBV2 and TRBJ2-7; TCRdb indicates TRBD1, and absent DNA this call remains unverified. CDR3 length: 15 residues. Germline values: CDR1 SNHLY, CDR2 FYNNEI. The CDR3 reads CASSERTGVAYEQYF. The full variable domain, with the rest looked up from reference TRBV2 and TRBJ2-7, is EPEVTQTPSHQVTQMGQEVILRCVPISNHLYFYWYRQILGQKVEFLVSFYNNEISEKSEIFDDQFSVERPDGSNFTLKIRSTKLEDSAMYFCASSERTGVAYEQYFGPGTRLTVT.